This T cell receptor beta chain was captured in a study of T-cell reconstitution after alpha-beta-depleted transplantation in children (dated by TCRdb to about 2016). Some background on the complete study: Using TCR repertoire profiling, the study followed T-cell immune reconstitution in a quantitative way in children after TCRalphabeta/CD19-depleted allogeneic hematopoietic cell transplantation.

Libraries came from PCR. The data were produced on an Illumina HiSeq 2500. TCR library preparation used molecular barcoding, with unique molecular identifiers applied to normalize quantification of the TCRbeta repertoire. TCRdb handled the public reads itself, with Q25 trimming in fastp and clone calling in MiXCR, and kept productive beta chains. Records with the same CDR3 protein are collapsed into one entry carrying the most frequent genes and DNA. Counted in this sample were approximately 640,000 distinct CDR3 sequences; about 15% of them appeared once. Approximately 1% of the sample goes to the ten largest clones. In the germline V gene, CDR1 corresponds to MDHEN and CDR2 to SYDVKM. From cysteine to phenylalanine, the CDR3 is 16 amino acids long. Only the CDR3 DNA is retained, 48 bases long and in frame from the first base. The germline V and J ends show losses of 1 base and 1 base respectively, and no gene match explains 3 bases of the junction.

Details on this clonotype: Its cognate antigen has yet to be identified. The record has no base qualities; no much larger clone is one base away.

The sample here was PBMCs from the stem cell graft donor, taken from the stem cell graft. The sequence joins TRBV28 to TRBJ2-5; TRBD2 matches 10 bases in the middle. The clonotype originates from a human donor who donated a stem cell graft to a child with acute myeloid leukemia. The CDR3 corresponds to CASSLLLAGFQETQYF. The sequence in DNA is TGTGCCAGCAGTTTATTACTAGCGGGGTTCCAAGAGACCCAGTACTTC. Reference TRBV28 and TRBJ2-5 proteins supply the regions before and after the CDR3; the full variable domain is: DVKVTQSSRYLVKRTGEKVFLECVQDMDHENMFWYRQDPGLGLRLIYFSYDVKMKEKGDIPEGYSVSREKKERFSLILESASTNQTSMYLCASSLLLAGFQETQYFGPGTRLLVL.